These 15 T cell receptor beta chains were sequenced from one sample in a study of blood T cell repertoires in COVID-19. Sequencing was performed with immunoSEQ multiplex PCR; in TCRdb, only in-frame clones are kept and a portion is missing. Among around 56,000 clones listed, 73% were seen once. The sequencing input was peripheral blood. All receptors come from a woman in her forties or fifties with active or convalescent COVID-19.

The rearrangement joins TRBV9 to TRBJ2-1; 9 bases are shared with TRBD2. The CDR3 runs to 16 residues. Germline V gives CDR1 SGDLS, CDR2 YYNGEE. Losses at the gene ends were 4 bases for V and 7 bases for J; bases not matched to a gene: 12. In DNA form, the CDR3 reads TGTGCCAGCAGCTTGAGCGCGCGGGAGGGCGGGAATGAGCAGTTCTTC. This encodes CASSLSAREGGNEQFF.

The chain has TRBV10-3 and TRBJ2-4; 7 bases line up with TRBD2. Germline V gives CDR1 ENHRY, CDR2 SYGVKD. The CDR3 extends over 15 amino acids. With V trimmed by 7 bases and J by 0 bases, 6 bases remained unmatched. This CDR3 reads CAIKWAGVAKNIQYF. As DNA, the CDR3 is TGTGCCATCAAGTGGGCGGGGGTAGCCAAAAACATTCAGTACTTC.

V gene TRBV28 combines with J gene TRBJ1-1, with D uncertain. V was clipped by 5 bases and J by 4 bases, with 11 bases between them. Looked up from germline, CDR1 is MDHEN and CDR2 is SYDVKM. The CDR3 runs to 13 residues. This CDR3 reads CASSPGYVTEAFF. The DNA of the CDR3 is TGTGCCAGCAGTCCGGGGTATGTCACTGAAGCTTTCTTT.

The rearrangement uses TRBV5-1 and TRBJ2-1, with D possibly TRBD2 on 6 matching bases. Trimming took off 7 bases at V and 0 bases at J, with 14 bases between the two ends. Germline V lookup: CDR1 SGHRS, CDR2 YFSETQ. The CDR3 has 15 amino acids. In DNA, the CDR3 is TGCGCCAGCGGTCTGGACGGGAGCTCCTACAATGAGCAGTTCTTC. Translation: CASGLDGSSYNEQFF.

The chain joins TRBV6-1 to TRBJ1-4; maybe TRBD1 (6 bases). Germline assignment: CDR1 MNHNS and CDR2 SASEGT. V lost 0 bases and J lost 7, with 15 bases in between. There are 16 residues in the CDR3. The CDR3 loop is CASSEALQGPGEKLFF. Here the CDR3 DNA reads TGTGCCAGCAGTGAAGCGCTCCAGGGGCCAGGTGAAAAACTGTTTTTT.

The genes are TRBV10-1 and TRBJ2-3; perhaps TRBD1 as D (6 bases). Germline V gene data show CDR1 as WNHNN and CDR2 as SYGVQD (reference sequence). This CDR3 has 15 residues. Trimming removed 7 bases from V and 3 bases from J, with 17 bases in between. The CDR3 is CASTTGQSMTDTQYF. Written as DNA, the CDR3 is TGCGCCAGCACCACGGGACAAAGTATGACAGATACGCAGTATTTT.

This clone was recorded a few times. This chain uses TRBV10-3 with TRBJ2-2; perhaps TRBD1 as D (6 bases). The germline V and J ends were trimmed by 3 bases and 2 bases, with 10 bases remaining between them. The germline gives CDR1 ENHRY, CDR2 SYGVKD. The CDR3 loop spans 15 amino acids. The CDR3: CAISDRDTNTGELFF. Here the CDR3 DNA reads TGTGCCATCAGTGACCGGGACACCAACACCGGGGAGCTGTTTTTT.

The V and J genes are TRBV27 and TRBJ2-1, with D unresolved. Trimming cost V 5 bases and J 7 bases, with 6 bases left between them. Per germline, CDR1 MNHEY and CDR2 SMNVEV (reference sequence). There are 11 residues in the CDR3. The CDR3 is CASSAGNEQFF. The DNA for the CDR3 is TGTGCCAGCAGTGCCGGTAATGAGCAGTTCTTC.

CDR3 sequence: CASSLSARIAGYTF. The CDR3, as DNA: TGTGCCAGCAGTTTATCCGCACGGATAGCCGGCTACACCTTC. The V call is TRBV28, the J call TRBJ1-2; no clear D gene. The CDR3 sequence is 14 residues long. Germline V gives CDR1 MDHEN, CDR2 SYDVKM. Trimming removed 1 base from V and 8 bases from J, with 14 bases in between.

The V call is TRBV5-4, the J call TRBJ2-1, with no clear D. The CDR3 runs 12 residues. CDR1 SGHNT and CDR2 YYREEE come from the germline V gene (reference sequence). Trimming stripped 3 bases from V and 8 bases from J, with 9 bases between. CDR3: CASSSPADEQFF. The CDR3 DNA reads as TGTGCCAGCAGCTCTCCGGCGGATGAGCAGTTCTTC.

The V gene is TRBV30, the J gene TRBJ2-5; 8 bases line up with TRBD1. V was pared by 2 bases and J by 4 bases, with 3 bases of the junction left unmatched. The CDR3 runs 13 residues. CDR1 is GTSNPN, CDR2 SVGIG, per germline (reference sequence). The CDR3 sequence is CAWSFGQGETQYF. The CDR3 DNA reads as TGTGCCTGGAGTTTCGGACAGGGAGAGACCCAGTACTTC.

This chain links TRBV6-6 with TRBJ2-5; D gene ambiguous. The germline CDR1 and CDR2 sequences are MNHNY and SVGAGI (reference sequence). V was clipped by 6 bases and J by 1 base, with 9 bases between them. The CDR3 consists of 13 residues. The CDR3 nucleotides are TGTGCCAGCAGCCTCAGAACCCAAGAGACCCAGTACTTC. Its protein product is CASSLRTQETQYF.

The CDR3 loop reads CASSGGQANEKLFF. The CDR3 region has the DNA TGCGCCAGCAGCGGCGGACAGGCGAATGAAAAACTGTTTTTT. The rearrangement joins TRBV5-1 to TRBJ1-4; the match to TRBD1 covers 7 bases. This CDR3 is 14 amino acids long. V trimming: 4 bases; J trimming: 5 bases; junction bases outside the gene matches: 5. The germline V gene encodes CDR1 SGHRS and CDR2 YFSETQ. Full variable domain (rest looked up from reference TRBV5-1 and TRBJ1-4): KAGVTQTPRYLIKTRGQQVTLSCSPISGHRSVSWYQQTPGQGLQFLFEYFSETQRNKGNFPGRFSGRQFSNSRSEMNVSTLELGDSALYLCASSGGQANEKLFFGSGTQLSVL.

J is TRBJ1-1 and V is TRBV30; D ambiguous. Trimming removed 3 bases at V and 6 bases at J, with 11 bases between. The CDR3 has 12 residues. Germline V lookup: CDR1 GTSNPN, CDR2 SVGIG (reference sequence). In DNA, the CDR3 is TGTGCCTGGAGAAGAGGTGGTCCTGAAGCTTTCTTT. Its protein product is CAWRRGGPEAFF.

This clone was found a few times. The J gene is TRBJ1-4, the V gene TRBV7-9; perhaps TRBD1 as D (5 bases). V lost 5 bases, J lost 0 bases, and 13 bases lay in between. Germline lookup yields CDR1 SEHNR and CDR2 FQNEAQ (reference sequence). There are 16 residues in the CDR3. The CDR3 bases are TGTGCCAGCAGCGCGGGAGGAGGGGCAACTAATGAAAAACTGTTTTTT. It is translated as CASSAGGGATNEKLFF.